What follows is one TCR beta chain and its context. What it binds is unknown. This entry comes from a study of identical twins. Study results and caveats: Twin-shared out-of-frame alpha sequences were enriched for low generation probability.

Per germline, CDR1 ENHRY and CDR2 SYGVKD. Trimming removed 7 bases from V and 0 bases from J, with 12 bases in between. The CDR3 is 14 residues long. MiXCR, applied by TCRdb to the 5' RACE reads, yields one record per CDR3 protein. The sample gives 450,000 or so distinct CDR3 sequences, 14% of which show up once; more than 0.5% is in the top ten. The sample was also reused in another study, on yellow fever vaccine responses in identical twins.

The chain employs TRBV10-3 and TRBJ1-1; D remains ambiguous. The receptor was derived from a young woman in good health. Sequenced material: CD4+ T cells sorted from blood. The CDR3 region is CAINTRNMNTEAFF. The CDR3 bases are TGTGCCATCAATACCCGGAACATGAACACTGAAGCTTTCTTT.